The clone carrying this TCR beta chain has ten or more counts. As yet, its antigen is unknown. The junction differs from germline at one of its ends, possibly a read error. MiXCR, run by TCRdb on the reads, gives a single entry per CDR3 protein. The sample carries around 300,000 distinct CDR3 sequences, under 25% recorded once. The data stem from a study of T cell repertoires in cytomegalovirus infection. The CDR3 sequence is 12 residues long. From germline, CDR1 is SGHTA and CDR2 FQGNSA. Study outcomes and limitations: HLA-C-restricted CMV clonotypes gave the most frequent clonotype in two of eight donors.

V is TRBV7-2 and J is TRBJ2-4; D remains unclear. The sequences come from cultured PBMCs, collected from culture after CMV antigen stimulation. This TCR was sampled from a human donor in good health (CMV status not recorded). Some clones in this sample may be carry-over from other donors' samples. The CDR3 spells CASSLEGTPQVF. In DNA form, the CDR3 reads TGTGCCAGCAGCTTAGAGGGCACCCCCCAGGTGTTC.